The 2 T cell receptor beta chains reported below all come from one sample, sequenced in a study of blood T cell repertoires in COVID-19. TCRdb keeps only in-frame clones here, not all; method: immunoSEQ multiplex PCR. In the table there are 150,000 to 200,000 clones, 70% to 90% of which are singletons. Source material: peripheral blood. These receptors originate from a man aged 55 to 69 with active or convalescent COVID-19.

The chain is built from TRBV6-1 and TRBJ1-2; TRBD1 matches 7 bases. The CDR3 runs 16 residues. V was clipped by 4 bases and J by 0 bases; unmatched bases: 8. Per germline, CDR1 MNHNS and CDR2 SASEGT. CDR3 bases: TGTGCCAGCAGTGCCCGACAGGGACGGGCTAACTATGGCTACACCTTC. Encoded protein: CASSARQGRANYGYTF.

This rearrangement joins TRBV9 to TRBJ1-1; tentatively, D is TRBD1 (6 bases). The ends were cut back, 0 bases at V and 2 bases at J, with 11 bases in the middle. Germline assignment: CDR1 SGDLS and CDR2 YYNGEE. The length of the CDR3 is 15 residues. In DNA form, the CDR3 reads TGTGCCAGCAGCGTAGGCTGGGGGCAAAACACTGAAGCTTTCTTT. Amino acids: CASSVGWGQNTEAFF.